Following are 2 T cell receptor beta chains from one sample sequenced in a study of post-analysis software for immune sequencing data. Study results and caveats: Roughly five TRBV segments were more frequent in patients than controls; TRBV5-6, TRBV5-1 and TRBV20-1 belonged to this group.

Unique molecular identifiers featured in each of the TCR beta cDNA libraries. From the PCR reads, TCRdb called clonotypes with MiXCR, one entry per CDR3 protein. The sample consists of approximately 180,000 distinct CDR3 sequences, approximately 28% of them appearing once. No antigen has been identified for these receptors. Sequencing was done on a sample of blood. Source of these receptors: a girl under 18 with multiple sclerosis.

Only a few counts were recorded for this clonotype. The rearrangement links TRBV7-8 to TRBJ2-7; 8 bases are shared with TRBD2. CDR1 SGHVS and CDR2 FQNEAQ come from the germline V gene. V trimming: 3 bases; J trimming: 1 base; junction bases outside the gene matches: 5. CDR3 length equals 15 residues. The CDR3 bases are TGTGCCAGCAGCTTCGTCGGGAGGGCTTCCTACGAGCAGTACTTC. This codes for CASSFVGRASYEQYF. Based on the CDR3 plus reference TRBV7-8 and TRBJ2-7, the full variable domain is GAGVSQSPRYKVAKRGQDVALRCDPISGHVSLFWYQQALGQGPEFLTYFQNEAQLDKSGLPSDRFFAERPEGSVSTLKIQRTQQEDSAVYLCASSFVGRASYEQYFGPGTRLTVT.

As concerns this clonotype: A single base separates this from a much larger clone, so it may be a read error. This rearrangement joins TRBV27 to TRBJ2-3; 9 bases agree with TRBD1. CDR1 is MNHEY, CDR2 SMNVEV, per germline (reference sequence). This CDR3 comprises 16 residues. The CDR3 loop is CASRPQTGGWTDAQYF. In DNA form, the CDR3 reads TGTGCCAGCAGGCCCCAGACAGGGGGATGGACAGATGCGCAGTATTTT.